One and the same sample provided the 9 T cell receptor beta chains below, sequenced in a study of CD8 T cells in ankylosing spondylitis. TCRdb passed the 5' RACE reads through MiXCR, listing each CDR3 protein once. Altogether 250,000 to 350,000 distinct CDR3 sequences are present, 20% being singletons, with the ten largest covering roughly 8.3%. The sequencing input was blood, either unsorted or a sorted T cell fraction (not recorded which). Receptor source: a male donor with ankylosing spondylitis or in good health (not recorded which).

The J gene is TRBJ2-1, the V gene TRBV27; 9 nucleotides align to TRBD2. The germline V gene encodes CDR1 MNHEY and CDR2 SMNVEV (reference sequence). J lost 6 bases, V lost 4 bases, and 10 bases had no gene match. This CDR3 has 16 amino acids. In nucleotides, the CDR3 is TGTGCCAGCAGTTACCAACTAGCGGGTGGGGGCAATGAGCAGTTCTTC. Protein: CASSYQLAGGGNEQFF.

This chain links TRBV5-1 with TRBJ2-7, with 8 positions matching TRBD2. This CDR3 is 15 amino acids long. In germline, CDR1 is SGHRS, CDR2 YFSETQ. The ends lost 0 bases at V and 1 base at J; junction bases unmatched: 3. The DNA for the CDR3 is TGCGCCAGCAGCTTGGAGCCGGGGGGGTCCTACGAGCAGTACGTC. This encodes CASSLEPGGSYEQYV.

The genes are TRBV15 and TRBJ1-6, with TRBD1 matching over 8 bases. CDR1 is LNHNV and CDR2 is YYDKDF in the germline V gene (reference sequence). CDR3 size: 14 residues. V trimming: 5 bases; J trimming: 9 bases; junction bases outside the gene matches: 6. CDR3 coding DNA: TGTGCCACCAGCTATGACAGGGGTGGTTCACCCCTCCACTTT. It translates to CATSYDRGGSPLHF.

The chain has TRBV6-1 and TRBJ2-2; D assignment may be TRBD1 or TRBD2 (5 bases each). Germline CDR1 is MNHNS and CDR2 is SASEGT. This CDR3 has 16 amino acids. Trimming cost V 2 bases and J 6 bases, with 16 bases left between them. The CDR3 here is CASSENLGDGSGELFF. In nucleotides, the CDR3 is TGTGCCAGCAGTGAAAATTTGGGGGATGGGTCCGGGGAGCTGTTTTTT.

This clonotype was counted between two and nine times. V is TRBV4-2 and J is TRBJ1-4; TRBD1 might be the D (6 bases). V lost 3 bases to trimming and J lost 4 bases, with 18 bases between them. The CDR3 consists of 17 residues. CDR1 LGHNA and CDR2 YNFKEQ come from the germline V gene. The CDR3 is CASSQPRTVLGNEKLFF. In DNA, the CDR3 is TGTGCCAGCAGCCAGCCCAGGACAGTTCTTGGTAATGAAAAACTGTTTTTT.

The chain joins TRBV3-1 to TRBJ1-6; D gene ambiguous. Trimming removed 8 bases from V and 0 bases from J, with 8 bases in between. From germline, CDR1 is LGHDT and CDR2 YNNKEL (reference sequence). This CDR3 spans 14 amino acids. The CDR3: CASGEGSYNSPLHF. The CDR3 DNA follows: TGTGCCAGCGGCGAGGGCTCCTATAATTCACCCCTCCACTTT.

This clonotype has a handful of counts. The chain employs TRBV3-1 and TRBJ1-6; D gene unclear. Germline V gives CDR1 LGHDT, CDR2 YNNKEL (reference sequence). The CDR3 runs to 12 residues. V lost 1 base to trimming and J lost 10 bases, with 5 bases between them. The CDR3 is CASSQVRSPLHF. The CDR3 DNA follows: TGTGCCAGCAGCCAAGTGCGGTCACCCCTCCACTTT.

The chain has TRBV6-1 and TRBJ2-5, with 9 bases matching TRBD1. The CDR3 totals 14 residues. Trimming at V came to 6 bases and at J to 5 bases, leaving 7 bases not matched to a gene. Germline CDR1 MNHNS, CDR2 SASEGT. The CDR3 DNA reads TGTGCCAGCAGAAAAACAGGGGGCCGGGAGACCCAGTACTTC. Its protein is CASRKTGGRETQYF.

The V call is TRBV20-1, the J call TRBJ2-5; 11 nucleotides line up with TRBD1. Germline trimming cut 5 bases from V and 2 bases from J; bases unmatched to any gene: 7. The germline V gene encodes CDR1 DFQATT and CDR2 SNEGSKA (reference sequence). The CDR3 runs to 15 residues. For the CDR3, the DNA is TGCAGTGCTGGAGTGGGGACAGGGGGACAAGAGACCCAGTACTTC. Protein sequence: CSAGVGTGGQETQYF.